Listed here are 10 T cell receptor beta chains from one sample, sequenced in a study of T cells in Graves' hyperthyroidism and ophthalmopathy. RNA transcripts yielded amplified TCR beta CDR3 regions. A set of HTBI primers served as the primers for a first-round RT-PCR of the TCR CDR3. TCRdb recomputed calls from the multiplex PCR reads with MiXCR, one row per CDR3 protein. The sample holds almost 500,000 distinct CDR3 sequences, 22% seen once. The sequenced sample consisted of blood. These receptors all come from a woman between 70 and 85 years old with Graves' ophthalmopathy.

This clonotype came up a few times. The genes are TRBV5-1 and TRBJ2-7; D not certain. Trimming removed 0 bases at V and 3 bases at J, with 7 bases between. Germline assignment: CDR1 SGHRS and CDR2 YFSETQ. This CDR3 is 13 amino acids long. The CDR3 DNA sequence: TGCGCCAGCAGCTTGGTTGTAGACTACGAGCAGTACTTC. Protein sequence: CASSLVVDYEQYF.

This clonotype was detected many times. The chain employs TRBV3-1 and TRBJ1-2; the D is unclear. The germline V gene has CDR1 LGHDT and CDR2 YNNKEL (reference sequence). With 3 bases removed from V and 8 bases from J, the gap between germline ends came to 10 bases. The CDR3 contains 12 residues. The DNA for the CDR3 is TGTGCCAGCAGCCATGGGGTTAAGGGCTACACCTTC. This sequence encodes CASSHGVKGYTF.

In DNA form, the CDR3 reads TGCGCCAGCAGACAGAGCGGGGCCCTGCCAGATACGCAGTATTTT. Its translation: CASRQSGALPDTQYF. The chain recombines TRBV4-1 with TRBJ2-3; 7 bases agree with TRBD2. The CDR3 spans 15 residues. Germline V gives CDR1 MGHRA, CDR2 YSYEKL. Losses at the gene ends were 6 bases for V and 4 bases for J; bases not matched to a gene: 10.

The chain joins TRBV6-2 or TRBV6-3 to TRBJ2-1, with a weak D call TRBD2 (6 bases). Trimming cost V 7 bases and J 6 bases, with 22 bases left between them. Germline CDR1 MNHEY, CDR2 SVGEGT. The CDR3 loop spans 16 amino acids. CDR3 sequence: CASTKNTDYPANEQFF. For the CDR3, the DNA is TGTGCCAGCACTAAAAACACGGACTATCCCGCCAATGAGCAGTTCTTC.

The genes are TRBV9 and TRBJ1-2; D unclear. Per germline, CDR1 SGDLS and CDR2 YYNGEE. V was shortened by 2 bases and J by 0 bases, with 14 bases between the two germline ends. CDR3 length equals 16 residues. CDR3 sequence (DNA): TGTGCCAGCAGCGTCGTTCAGACACATACTAACTATGGCTACACCTTC. Its translation: CASSVVQTHTNYGYTF.

In this sample, this clonotype turned up a few times. Here the CDR3 DNA reads TGTGCCAGCAGTCAGACTAGCGGGGTGTACAATGAGCAGTTCTTC. Its protein product is CASSQTSGVYNEQFF. The genes are TRBV7-3 and TRBJ2-1; TRBD2 matches at 11 bases. V dropped 6 bases and J dropped 4; count of bases not matched to a gene: 5. Looked up from germline, CDR1 is SGHTA and CDR2 is FQGTGA. This CDR3 is built from 15 residues.

This clonotype has just one count. The chain carries TRBV7-2 and TRBJ1-3, with 10 bases aligning to TRBD1. From germline, CDR1 is SGHTA and CDR2 FQGNSA. The CDR3 has 16 residues. V lost 0 bases and J lost 4; bases outside the gene matches: 3. CDR3 in amino acids: CASSLAGQGIGNTIYF. Here the CDR3 DNA reads TGTGCCAGCAGCTTAGCGGGACAGGGGATCGGAAACACCATATATTTT.

This clonotype was counted at least ten times. The chain joins TRBV28 to TRBJ1-2; D remains unclear. The CDR3 consists of 14 residues. CDR1 is MDHEN and CDR2 is SYDVKM in the germline V gene. The germline V and J ends were trimmed by 6 bases and 4 bases, with 15 bases remaining between them. The CDR3 DNA sequence: TGTGCCAGCAGGGTCACGGTACGACTCTATGGCTACACCTTC. Translating it yields CASRVTVRLYGYTF.

This chain uses TRBV5-6 with TRBJ2-3; possibly TRBD2 for D (5 bases). The CDR3 has 14 residues. Germline loops: CDR1 SGHDT, CDR2 YYEEEE. Between the trimmed V and J ends, which lost 5 bases and 2 bases, there was a span of 12 bases. The CDR3 region has the DNA TGTGCCAGCAGTCAAGGACTTTTCACAGATACGCAGTATTTT. Its protein is CASSQGLFTDTQYF.

The chain carries TRBV30 and TRBJ2-7; D remains ambiguous. With 2 bases removed from V and 4 bases from J, the gap between germline ends came to 9 bases. This CDR3 comprises 12 residues. The germline CDR1 and CDR2 sequences are GTSNPN and SVGIG (reference sequence). The CDR3 DNA is TGTGCCTGGAGTCCCTTGGGGTACGAGCAGTACTTC. Translated, it gives CAWSPLGYEQYF.